This TCR beta chain was captured by sequencing in a study of blood T cell repertoires in COVID-19. Study summary: Nucleic acid was either cDNA or gDNA, and it came from T cells, B-cell-depleted T cells, or PBMCs.

Participants were aged about 18 to 100 years from about two dozen US areas. Participants' reported clinical history set cohort assignment. The CDR3 runs 13 residues. V lost 5 bases and J 7 bases, leaving 14 bases between the germline ends. Germline lookup yields CDR1 SGHVS and CDR2 FQNEAQ. Measured with immunoSEQ multiplex PCR; TCRdb has only the in-frame clones, and not every one. The table has approximately 220,000 clones, approximately 90% seen once. The chain combines TRBV7-8 with TRBJ1-1; tentatively, D is TRBD1 (5 bases). This receptor was obtained from a woman aged 25 to 39 with acute COVID-19. Input material: PBMCs or T cells enriched from blood (not recorded which). Written as DNA, the CDR3 is TGTGCCAGCAGCGACAGCCTTCTTTATGAAGCTTTCTTT. Translating it yields CASSDSLLYEAFF. Looking up the rest from reference TRBV7-8 and TRBJ1-1 gives the full variable domain: GAGVSQSPRYKVAKRGQDVALRCDPISGHVSLFWYQQALGQGPEFLTYFQNEAQLDKSGLPSDRFFAERPEGSVSTLKIQRTQQEDSAVYLCASSDSLLYEAFFGQGTRLTVV.